This entry describes one TCR beta chain. Its antigen has not been determined. Per-base quality was not reported, and no clone a single base away is much larger than it. The entry originates in a study of PD-L1 blockade in urothelial cancer (dated by TCRdb to 2016 to 2017). Notes on the research overall: Every patient began therapy in about 2014 and was given atezolizumab 1,200 mg intravenously every 3 weeks. About 90% of the 29 patients were males with bladder-origin urothelial cancer, and about 65% of the roughly 30 reported a prior smoking history. Patients had an ECOG performance status of 0 or 1 and had received between 0 and 3 prior chemotherapy regimens. Blood samples were analyzed at two time points: 3 weeks after treatment start (second dose) and 6 weeks after treatment start. A median of roughly 140,000 T cells and approximately 83,000 unique TCRs was obtained from blood samples, and a median clonality of approximately 0.08 was observed. The study, an exploratory multi-omic analysis, examined somatic, immune and clinical correlates of response to PD-L1 blockade with atezolizumab in urothelial cancer. Pretreatment tumor samples, along with matched peripheral blood collected serially before and after atezolizumab treatment, underwent TCR sequencing. Progression-free survival longer than 6 months counted as durable clinical benefit, and TCR features were additionally tested against both progression-free and overall survival. In the same patients, whole exome sequencing and RNA sequencing of pretreatment tumors were performed in addition to TCR sequencing. Durable clinical benefit was achieved by nine patients but not by the remaining 20. Under 30 patients had pretreatment blood TCR-seq, some 25 had at least one posttreatment blood collection, and some 25 had tumor TCR-seq. General conclusions and limits of the study: Because of the small sample size (n ≈ 27) and the many exploratory analyses performed, the results are intended to be regarded as hypothesis-generating. Greater expansion of tumor-associated TCR clones in peripheral blood 3 weeks after the start of treatment was observed in patients with durable benefit (n of about 21, p = 0.022). Improved progression-free and overall survival was associated with having pretreatment peripheral blood TCR clonality below the median.

The germline V gene (reference sequence) supplies CDR1 GTSNPN and CDR2 SVGIG. From the cysteine up to the phenylalanine, the CDR3 has a length of 17 residues. The only DNA kept is the CDR3, 51 bases in frame from the first base. V has 8 bases trimmed and J has 2 bases trimmed; junction bases matching no gene number 16. A total of roughly 30 patients with locally advanced or metastatic urothelial carcinoma, treated at Memorial Sloan Kettering on a trial protocol, made up the cohort. Peripheral blood mononuclear cells were collected from each patient pretreatment and during treatment, giving between 1 and 8 total time points per patient. The Qiagen DNeasy Blood extraction kit was used to purify genomic DNA from total PBMCs and tumor samples. Collected pretreatment and during treatment, PBMCs were isolated and stored as previously described. Each PCR received spiked-in synthetic TCR analog templates so that absolute template abundance could be estimated from read counts. TCRbeta CDR3 regions were amplified from genomic DNA with bias-controlled V and J gene primers using the immunoSEQ assay. Sequencing of rearranged TCRbeta segments was performed at approximately 20X coverage. Concerning the study's data processing: Clustering was used to correct sequencing errors, and CDR3s were annotated against IMGT so that V, D and J genes could be assigned. Downstream analyses used only productive TCRbeta rearrangements, leaving out any out-of-frame or stop-codon sequences. Clonality was calculated as one minus the Shannon entropy normalized by the log of the number of unique productive sequences. Clones differing between time points or between blood and tumor were identified using Fisher's exact test with Benjamini-Hochberg correction, with an adjusted p below 0.01 applied as the threshold. Sourced from immuneACCESS, this table was stored by TCRdb with only in-frame sequences that have V and J called. A share of the clones is absent; for the studies checked, an unresolved V gene accounts for under half, and the remainder has no known explanation. V and J calls and clone size follow that table, whereas D and trimming were derived from the DNA. The sample table contains under 120,000 clones; only one count was recorded for over 75% of them. In total, the top ten clones hold more than 2% of the sample.

The clonotype comes from a man over 45 with urothelial cancer. The starting material was PBMCs, obtained around atezolizumab (anti-PD-L1) treatment. The rearranged chain carries TRBV30 and TRBJ2-5; 11 middle bases align to TRBD1. The nucleotides read TGTGCCGTAAGTCCCTCCTCCGGGACAGGGGGACAAGAGACCCAGTACTTC. Translation gives CAVSPSSGTGGQETQYF.